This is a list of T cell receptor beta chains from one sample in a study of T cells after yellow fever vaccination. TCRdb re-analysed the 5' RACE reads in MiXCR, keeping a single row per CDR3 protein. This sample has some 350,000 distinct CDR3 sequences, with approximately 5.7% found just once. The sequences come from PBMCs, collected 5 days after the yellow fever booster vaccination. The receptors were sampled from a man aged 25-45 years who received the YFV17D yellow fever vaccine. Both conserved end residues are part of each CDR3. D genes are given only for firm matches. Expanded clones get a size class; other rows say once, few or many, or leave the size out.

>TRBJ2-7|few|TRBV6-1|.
CASSQGFTDEQYF
TGTGCCAGCAGCCAGGGGTTTACGGACGAGCAGTACTTC
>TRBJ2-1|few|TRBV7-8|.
CASSRPLAPRGNEQFF
TGTGCCAGCAGCCGCCCTCTAGCCCCCAGGGGCAATGAGCAGTTCTTC
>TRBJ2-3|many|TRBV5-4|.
CASRADVDTQYF
TGTGCCAGCAGGGCGGACGTAGATACGCAGTATTTT
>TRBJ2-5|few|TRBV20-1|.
CSARGYSLGFQETQYF
TGCAGTGCTAGGGGTTACTCCTTGGGGTTCCAGGAGACCCAGTACTTC
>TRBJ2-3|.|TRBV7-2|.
CASSHSGKAQYF
TGTGCCAGCAGCCACTCCGGTAAAGCGCAGTATTTT
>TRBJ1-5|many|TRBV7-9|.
CASSPRQAGQPQHF
TGTGCCAGCAGCCCCCGGCAGGCCGGTCAGCCCCAGCATTTT
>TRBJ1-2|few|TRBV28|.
CASSFSLYGYTF
TGTGCCAGCAGTTTTTCCCTCTATGGCTACACCTTC
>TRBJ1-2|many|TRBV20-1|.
CSARARGYYGYTF
TGCAGTGCTAGAGCCCGGGGGTACTATGGCTACACCTTC
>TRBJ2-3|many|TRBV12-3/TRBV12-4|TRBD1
CASRPDRGADTQYF
TGTGCCAGCAGACCGGACAGGGGGGCAGATACGCAGTATTTT
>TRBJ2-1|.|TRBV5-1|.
CASSSGSPYNEQFF
TGCGCCAGCAGTTCCGGGAGTCCCTACAATGAGCAGTTCTTC
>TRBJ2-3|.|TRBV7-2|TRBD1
CASSPRTGSREDTQYF
TGTGCCAGCAGCCCCCGGACAGGGAGCAGGGAAGATACGCAGTATTTT
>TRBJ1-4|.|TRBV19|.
CASSPTRGFLEKLFF
TGTGCCAGTAGTCCAACCAGGGGCTTCTTAGAAAAACTGTTTTTT
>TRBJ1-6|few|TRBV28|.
CASTEFNSPLHF
TGTGCCAGCACGGAGTTTAATTCACCCCTCCACTTT
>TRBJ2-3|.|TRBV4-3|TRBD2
CASSQGTSGGTDTQYF
TGCGCCAGCAGCCAAGGAACTAGCGGGGGGACGGATACGCAGTATTTT
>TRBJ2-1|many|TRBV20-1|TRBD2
CSASPSGSRNEQFF
TGCAGTGCTAGCCCTAGCGGGAGTAGGAATGAGCAGTTCTTC
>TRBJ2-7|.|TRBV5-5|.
CASSLAVSTTYYEQYF
TGTGCCAGCAGCTTGGCGGTCAGCACAACCTACTACGAGCAGTACTTC
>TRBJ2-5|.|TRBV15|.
CATSRDGRGRTTETQYF
TGTGCCACCAGCAGAGATGGCAGGGGAAGGACTACCGAGACCCAGTACTTC
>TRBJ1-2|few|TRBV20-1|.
CSARGTTAHYGYTF
TGCAGTGCTAGGGGTACTACGGCTCACTATGGCTACACCTTC
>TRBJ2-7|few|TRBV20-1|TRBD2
CSASDGTRGYEQYF
TGCAGTGCTAGTGACGGGACTAGGGGATACGAGCAGTACTTC
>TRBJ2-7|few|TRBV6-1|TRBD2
CASYTGVAGGEQYF
TGTGCCAGCTACACAGGAGTAGCGGGAGGCGAGCAGTACTTC
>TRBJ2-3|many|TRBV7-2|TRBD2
CASSKTSGTGTDTQYF
TGTGCCAGCAGCAAGACTAGCGGGACGGGCACAGATACGCAGTATTTT
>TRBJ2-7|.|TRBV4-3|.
CASSQGGTLSYEQYF
TGCGCCAGCAGCCAAGGTGGGACCCTCTCCTACGAGCAGTACTTC
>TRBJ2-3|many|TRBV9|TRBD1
CASSTGQGDTQYF
TGTGCCAGCAGCACGGGACAGGGAGACACGCAGTATTTT
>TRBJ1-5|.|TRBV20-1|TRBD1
CSARDRGDRGNQPQHF
TGCAGTGCTAGAGATCGTGGGGACAGGGGAAATCAGCCCCAGCATTTT
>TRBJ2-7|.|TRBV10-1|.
CASSEDPYEQYF
TGCGCCAGCAGTGAAGATCCCTACGAGCAGTACTTC
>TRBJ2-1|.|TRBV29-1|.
CSVGRRYNEQFF
TGCAGCGTTGGGCGGCGGTACAATGAGCAGTTCTTC
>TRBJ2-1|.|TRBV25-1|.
CASSPLATVNEQFF
TGTGCCAGCAGTCCTCTAGCGACGGTCAATGAGCAGTTCTTC
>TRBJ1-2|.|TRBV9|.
CASSVGQGGYGYTF
TGTGCCAGCAGCGTAGGGCAGGGCGGCTATGGCTACACCTTC
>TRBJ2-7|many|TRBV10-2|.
CASSDVGGGHYEQYF
TGCGCCAGCAGTGATGTTGGAGGGGGGCACTACGAGCAGTACTTC
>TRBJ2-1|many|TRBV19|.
CASSPGVGDHNEQFF
TGTGCCAGTAGCCCCGGGGTGGGGGATCACAATGAGCAGTTCTTC
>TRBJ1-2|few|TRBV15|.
CATSDPRLGDYGYTF
TGTGCCACCAGCGACCCCCGGTTGGGGGACTATGGCTACACCTTC
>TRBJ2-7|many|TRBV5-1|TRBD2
CASSPTSGRTYEQYF
TGCGCCAGCAGCCCAACTAGCGGGAGGACCTACGAGCAGTACTTC